This TCR beta chain was profiled in a study of T cell responses to AZD1222 COVID-19 vaccine. General study points: Vaccination with two AZD1222 doses was followed by a rise in Spike-specific TCR breadth and depth. Unmutated variant regions reportedly attract nearly half of all spike-specific TCRs. Donor demographics were predominantly white British with a female majority; clonal diversity may be underestimated.

Assay: immunoSEQ multiplex PCR; the TCRdb copy retains only in-frame clones and omits some. The repertoire holds 100,000 to 150,000 clones, with more than 85% as singletons. Worth noting for this clone: Its antigen remains unknown.

Germline V gives CDR1 MNHEY, CDR2 SVGAGI. Trimming removed 7 bases at V and 4 bases at J, with 16 bases between. This CDR3 has 14 amino acids. V is TRBV6-5 and J is TRBJ1-1; possible D gene TRBD1, 5 bases. The sample consisted of peripheral blood, taken 28 days after the second AZD1222 dose. The TCR originated in an adult who received the AZD1222 COVID-19 vaccine. The CDR3 region is CASTSGTGTTEAFF. In nucleotides, the CDR3 is TGTGCCAGCACTTCCGGGACGGGGACCACTGAAGCTTTCTTT.